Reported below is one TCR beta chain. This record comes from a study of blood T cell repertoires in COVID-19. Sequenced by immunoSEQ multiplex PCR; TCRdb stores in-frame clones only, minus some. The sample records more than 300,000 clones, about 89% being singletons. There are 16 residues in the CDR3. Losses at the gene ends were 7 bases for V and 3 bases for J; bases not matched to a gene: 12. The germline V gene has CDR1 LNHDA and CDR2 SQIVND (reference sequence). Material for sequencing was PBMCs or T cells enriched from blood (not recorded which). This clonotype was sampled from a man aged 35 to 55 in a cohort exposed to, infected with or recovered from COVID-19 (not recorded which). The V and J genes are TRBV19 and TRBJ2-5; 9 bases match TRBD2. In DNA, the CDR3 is TGTGCCAGTAAGAGCGTTTGGGCTAGCGGGGAAGAGACCCAGTACTTC. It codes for CASKSVWASGEETQYF.